This T cell receptor (beta chain) was captured in a study of CD8 T cells in Susac syndrome. The CDR3 has 11 residues. Germline V lookup: CDR1 SGHDN, CDR2 FVKESK. Random hexamers served to reverse transcribe about 0.45 to 1 ug RNA. Each CDR3 protein is one row after TCRdb ran MiXCR on the immunoSEQ multiplex PCR reads. The data show about 180,000 distinct CDR3 sequences, with nearly 97% seen just once and roughly 0.095% held by the top ten. Concerning this clonotype: The junction shows a germline mismatch at one end, possibly a read error.

The sample taken for sequencing was CD4+ T cells from PBMCs. The sequence was collected from a human donor with multiple sclerosis. The chain combines TRBV14 with TRBJ1-2; 7 positions match TRBD1. The chain's CDR3 is CASSQQRDRFF. The DNA of the CDR3 is TGTGCCAGCAGCCAACAGCGGGACAGATTCTTC. The full variable domain, completed using reference TRBV14 and TRBJ1-2, is EAGVTQFPSHSVIEKGQTVTLRCDPISGHDNLYWYRRVMGKEIKFLLHFVKESKQDESGMPNNRFLAERTGGTYSTLKVQPAELEDSGVYFCASSQQRDRFFGSGTRLTVV.